This is a list of T cell receptor beta chains from one sample in a study of blood T cell repertoires in COVID-19. TCRdb's table, derived via immunoSEQ multiplex PCR, lists solely in-frame clones and lacks some. The sample includes about 55,000 clones, more than 80% of them seen just once. Sequenced input: peripheral blood. The receptors shown here come from a human donor with active COVID-19. The donor label of this sample is uncertain. Both conserved end residues are part of each CDR3. A D gene is named only where the DNA matches it firmly. Not all rows give a size; the values are once, few, many and, for expanded clones, a class.

>TRBV19|TRBJ1-2|few|NA
CASSPPPRVAYGYTF
TGTGCCAGTAGTCCCCCCCCCAGGGTTGCCTATGGCTACACCTTC
>TRBV2|TRBJ2-1|NA|NA
CASSGVELSYNEQFF
TGTGCCAGCAGTGGAGTAGAATTATCCTACAATGAGCAGTTCTTC
>TRBV7-9|TRBJ1-1|NA|NA
CASSEAGWLTEAFF
TGTGCCAGCAGCGAGGCAGGGTGGCTCACTGAAGCTTTCTTT
>TRBV5-1|TRBJ1-3|NA|TRBD1
CASSLAQGENTIYF
TGCGCCAGCAGCTTGGCACAGGGGGAAAACACCATATATTTT
>TRBV18|TRBJ1-1|NA|NA
CASSPAQNTEAFF
TGTGCCAGCTCACCAGCACAGAACACTGAAGCTTTCTTT
>TRBV5-1|TRBJ1-2|NA|NA
CASSLVDWASNYGYTF
TGCGCCAGCAGCTTGGTAGATTGGGCGTCTAACTATGGCTACACCTTC
>TRBV24-1|TRBJ2-2|NA|TRBD2
CATSDSRPLTRGAGELFF
TGTGCCACCAGTGATTCCCGACCCTTGACGCGGGGGGCCGGGGAGCTGTTTTTT
>TRBV20-1|TRBJ1-5|once|NA
CSASTDSRRGNQPQHF
TGCAGTGCTAGTACGGATAGTCGTAGGGGTAATCAGCCCCAGCATTTT
>TRBV5-1|TRBJ1-2|NA|NA
CASTPGDNYGYTF
TGCGCCAGCACCCCGGGAGACAACTATGGCTACACCTTC
>TRBV5-1|TRBJ2-3|NA|NA
CASGGGGAGDTQYF
TGCGCCAGTGGCGGAGGGGGGGCTGGAGATACGCAGTATTTT
>TRBV30|TRBJ1-6|few|TRBD1
CAWRLFGGQTLNSPLHF
TGTGCCTGGAGACTGTTTGGGGGACAGACTCTTAATTCACCCCTCCACTTT
>TRBV29-1|TRBJ2-3|NA|NA
CSAAPTLVGTDTQYF
TGCAGCGCAGCCCCGACACTGGTAGGAACAGATACGCAGTATTTT
>TRBV4-1|TRBJ2-7|few|NA
CASSQAPGEIYEQYF
TGCGCCAGCAGCCAAGCCCCGGGAGAGATCTACGAGCAGTACTTC
>TRBV3-1/TRBV3-2|TRBJ1-1|once|NA
CASSPGPNRENTEAFF
TGTGCCAGCAGCCCTGGACCAAATCGGGAGAACACTGAAGCTTTCTTT
>TRBV4-1|TRBJ2-7|NA|TRBD2
CASSQGTSVTYEQYF
TGCGCCAGCAGCCAAGGGACTAGCGTAACCTACGAGCAGTACTTC
>TRBV18|TRBJ2-5|NA|NA
CASSPTTYRFQETQYF
TGTGCCAGCTCACCCACAACTTACAGGTTCCAAGAGACCCAGTACTTC
>TRBV12-3/TRBV12-4|TRBJ1-4|NA|NA
CASSLGEKLFF
TGTGCCAGCAGTTTGGGCGAAAAACTGTTTTTT
>TRBV24-1|TRBJ1-5|NA|NA
CATSKGLRGNQPQHF
TGTGCCACCAGTAAGGGACTGAGGGGCAATCAGCCCCAGCATTTT
>TRBV28|TRBJ2-1|NA|NA
CASSFGTRYNEQFF
TGTGCCAGCAGTTTCGGGACAAGGTACAATGAGCAGTTCTTC
>TRBV19|TRBJ1-2|NA|TRBD1
CASSQGGYGYTF
TGTGCCAGTAGTCAGGGGGGCTATGGCTACACCTTC
>TRBV6-1|TRBJ1-2|NA|NA
CASSESGRFYGYTF
TGTGCCAGCAGTGAATCGGGTAGATTCTATGGCTACACCTTC
>TRBV10-3|TRBJ2-7|NA|TRBD1
CAIMDRAYEQYF
TGTGCCATCATGGACAGGGCCTACGAGCAGTACTTC
>TRBV27|TRBJ1-6|NA|NA
CASSFLNTNSPLHF
TGTGCCAGCAGTTTTTTGAACACGAATTCACCCCTCCACTTT
>TRBV3-1/TRBV3-2|TRBJ1-2|NA|TRBD1
CASSLTGAFNYGYTF
TGTGCCAGCAGCCTAACAGGGGCCTTTAACTATGGCTACACCTTC
>TRBV30|TRBJ2-1|NA|TRBD2
CAWSVGGTYNEQFF
TGTGCCTGGAGTGTGGGGGGGACCTACAATGAGCAGTTCTTC
>TRBV18|TRBJ1-1|NA|NA
CASSPPSGVGTEAFF
TGTGCCAGCTCACCACCGAGCGGGGTAGGCACTGAAGCTTTCTTT
>TRBV3-1/TRBV3-2|TRBJ1-1|NA|TRBD1
CASSLPLTGGWTEAFF
TGTGCCAGCAGCCTACCCTTGACAGGGGGCTGGACTGAAGCTTTCTTT
>TRBV13|TRBJ1-2|NA|NA
CASSSQGYLYGYTF
TGTGCCAGCAGCAGTCAGGGGTACCTCTATGGCTACACCTTC
>TRBV13|TRBJ1-6|NA|NA
CASSLGVQPNSPLHF
TGTGCCAGCAGCTTAGGCGTACAGCCAAATTCACCCCTCCACTTT
>TRBV12-5|TRBJ1-4|NA|NA
CASGLDRVRATNEKLFF
TGTGCTAGTGGTTTGGACAGGGTGAGGGCAACTAATGAAAAACTGTTTTTT
>TRBV5-6|TRBJ2-3|once|NA
CASNEPGAQRDTQYF
TGTGCCAGCAACGAGCCGGGAGCGCAACGGGATACGCAGTATTTT
>TRBV6-2/TRBV6-3|TRBJ2-1|NA|NA
CASSPSGQRAFF
TGTGCCAGCAGCCCCTCGGGCCAGAGGGCGTTCTTC
>TRBV9|TRBJ1-1|NA|NA
CASSVYRNTEAFF
TGTGCCAGCAGCGTTTATCGGAACACTGAAGCTTTCTTT
>TRBV28|TRBJ2-7|few|TRBD2
CASSRLAGMNEQYF
TGTGCCAGCAGCCGACTAGCGGGTATGAACGAGCAGTACTTC
>TRBV4-1|TRBJ2-2|NA|TRBD1
CASSQYRGLGTGELFF
TGCGCCAGCAGCCAATACAGGGGCCTGGGCACCGGGGAGCTGTTTTTT
>TRBV28|TRBJ2-7|NA|TRBD1
CASSLSQGAYEQYF
TGTGCCAGCAGTTTAAGTCAGGGGGCCTACGAGCAGTACTTC
>TRBV12-3/TRBV12-4|TRBJ2-7|NA|NA
CASSPSYEQYF
TGTGCCAGCAGTCCGAGTTACGAGCAGTACTTC
>TRBV18|TRBJ2-7|NA|NA
CASSPGLGYEQYF
TGTGCCAGCTCACCTGGTCTAGGATACGAGCAGTACTTC
>TRBV5-1|TRBJ1-1|NA|NA
CASSQVSPSEGAFF
TGCGCCAGCAGCCAGGTGTCCCCCTCGGAGGGAGCTTTCTTT